These 14 T cell receptor beta chains came from one sample sequenced in a study of blood T cell repertoires in COVID-19. The assay was immunoSEQ multiplex PCR, and TCRdb's table has in-frame clones only and misses some. The sample has roughly 220,000 clones; around 86% are singletons. Sequences were obtained from peripheral blood. The receptors were sampled from a woman aged 50 to 60 with COVID-19, enrolled during active disease.

The rearrangement joins TRBV5-5 to TRBJ1-2, with TRBD1 as a possible D gene (6 bases). Germline CDR1 is SGHKS and CDR2 is YYEKEE (reference sequence). Trimming shortened V by 2 bases and J by 5 bases, and 16 bases separated the two germline ends. This CDR3 is 15 amino acids long. This CDR3 is CASSFGAGRGYGYTF. For the CDR3, the DNA is TGTGCCAGCAGCTTTGGGGCAGGAAGGGGGTATGGCTACACCTTC.

V gene TRBV13 combines with J gene TRBJ2-1; D perhaps matches TRBD1 (5 bases). V was shortened by 3 bases and J by 4 bases, with 7 bases between the two germline ends. The CDR3 runs to 13 residues. Germline values: CDR1 PRHDT, CDR2 FYEKMQ (reference sequence). CDR3 bases: TGTGCCAGCAGCTTTTCAGGGTACAATGAGCAGTTCTTC. Its protein is CASSFSGYNEQFF.

This chain uses TRBV6-2 or TRBV6-3 with TRBJ2-3, with TRBD2 matching 9 bases. The germline V gene encodes CDR1 MNHEY and CDR2 SVGEGT. The length of the CDR3 is 15 residues. The trim removed 0 bases at V and 5 bases at J, leaving 3 bases unmatched. The CDR3, as DNA: TGTGCCAGCAGTTACTCGGGGACTAGCCAAGATACGCAGTATTTT. It translates to CASSYSGTSQDTQYF.

V usage is TRBV4-1 and J usage is TRBJ2-2; 8 nucleotides match TRBD1. CDR1 is MGHRA, CDR2 YSYEKL, per germline. The CDR3 has 15 residues. Trimming took 4 bases from V and 3 from J; bases not matched to a gene: 4. CDR3 nucleotide sequence: TGCGCCAGCAGCCCGGACAGGGCTTACACCGGGGAGCTGTTTTTT. This translates into CASSPDRAYTGELFF.

Remarks on this clone: A read error may account for a junction end that differs from germline. The chain uses TRBV5-6 and TRBJ2-1, with a weak D call TRBD2 (6 bases). This CDR3 is 15 amino acids long. Germline V gene data show CDR1 as SGHDT and CDR2 as YYEEEE. The chain's CDR3 is CASSLLRDSNNEQFF. In DNA form, the CDR3 reads TGTGCCAGCAGCTTGCTCCGGGACTCCAACAATGAGCAGTTCTTC.

V and J are TRBV5-4 and TRBJ2-1, with 9 bases aligning to TRBD2. The V gene end was trimmed by 3 bases and the J gene end by 4 bases; junction bases not matched to a gene: 8. Germline V gene sequence: CDR1 SGHNT, CDR2 YYREEE (reference sequence). The length of the CDR3 is 16 residues. The CDR3 DNA reads TGTGCCAGCAGCTCCGATCTAGCGGGGTTTTACAATGAGCAGTTCTTC. Translated, it gives CASSSDLAGFYNEQFF.

This clone was found once. V usage is TRBV19 and J usage is TRBJ1-2; 12 nucleotides line up with TRBD1. The CDR3 consists of 18 residues. Trimming took 5 bases from V and 3 from J; bases not matched to a gene: 13. Germline CDR1 LNHDA, CDR2 SQIVND (reference sequence). CDR3 amino acids: CASSRRGGGTGGDYGYTF. The CDR3 DNA sequence: TGTGCCAGTAGTCGGAGAGGAGGCGGGACAGGGGGCGACTATGGCTACACCTTC.

This chain joins TRBV30 and TRBJ1-5; no firm D call. The germline CDR1 and CDR2 sequences are GTSNPN and SVGIG (reference sequence). This CDR3 has 13 amino acids. V shed 2 bases and J shed 5 bases, with 10 bases lying between them. In nucleotides, the CDR3 is TGTGCCTGGAGTAAGAGAGGATATCAGCCCCAGCATTTT. Residues: CAWSKRGYQPQHF.

The chain combines TRBV6-5 with TRBJ2-1, with D perhaps TRBD1 (5 bases). The CDR3 runs 15 residues. Trimming removed 6 bases at V and 4 bases at J, with 16 bases between. Germline-derived CDR1 and CDR2 are MNHEY and SVGAGI. For the CDR3, the DNA is TGTGCCAGCAGGACAAGGGGCCTCGGATACAATGAGCAGTTCTTC. It codes for CASRTRGLGYNEQFF.

This clone has only one observation. This sequence joins TRBV5-6 and TRBJ2-5, with 8 bases matching TRBD1. This CDR3 comprises 13 residues. Germline lookup yields CDR1 SGHDT and CDR2 YYEEEE. The V segment lost 4 bases and the J segment 6 bases; nucleotides outside the gene matches: 5. CDR3: CASSRQGLKTQYF. CDR3 in DNA: TGTGCCAGCAGCCGACAGGGGTTGAAGACCCAGTACTTC.

The chain is built from TRBV28 and TRBJ2-1; D might be TRBD1 (5 bases). CDR3 length equals 12 residues. Germline-derived CDR1 and CDR2 are MDHEN and SYDVKM. Trimming took off 6 bases at V and 7 bases at J, with 10 bases between the two ends. In DNA form, the CDR3 reads TGTGCCAGCAGCAGACAGTGGAATGAGCAGTTCTTC. This codes for CASSRQWNEQFF. The full variable domain, completed using reference TRBV28 and TRBJ2-1, is DVKVTQSSRYLVKRTGEKVFLECVQDMDHENMFWYRQDPGLGLRLIYFSYDVKMKEKGDIPEGYSVSREKKERFSLILESASTNQTSMYLCASSRQWNEQFFGPGTRLTVL.

The chain employs TRBV10-3 and TRBJ2-3; 8 bases are a match to TRBD1. CDR3 length equals 21 residues. V shed 6 bases, J shed 3 bases, and the junction held 26 bases outside the gene matches. Germline values: CDR1 ENHRY, CDR2 SYGVKD. CDR3 sequence (DNA): TGTGCCATCAGCCCAGTCAAGATGAAGGACAGGGTAATTAAGGGGACAGATACGCAGTATTTT. Its translation is CAISPVKMKDRVIKGTDTQYF.

This clone was found a few times. V usage is TRBV4-1 and J usage is TRBJ1-5, with D tentatively TRBD1 (6 bases). This CDR3 has 16 amino acids. Between the trimmed V and J ends, which lost 3 bases and 4 bases, there was a span of 16 bases. CDR1 MGHRA and CDR2 YSYEKL come from the germline V gene. CDR3 protein: CASSQLLLQGNQPQHF. The CDR3 DNA is TGCGCCAGCAGCCAGCTCCTATTACAGGGAAATCAGCCCCAGCATTTT.

This chain uses TRBV27 with TRBJ1-2; 9 positions match TRBD1. The CDR3 is 15 residues long. CDR1 and CDR2 (germline): MNHEY, SMNVEV (reference sequence). Unmatched junction bases numbered 7, after V lost 0 bases and J lost 8 bases. CDR3 sequence (DNA): TGTGCCAGCAGTTTATCGTCGTGGACAGGGGAGGGCTACACCTTC. Protein: CASSLSSWTGEGYTF.